This TCR beta chain was captured by sequencing in a study of blood T cell repertoires in COVID-19. Study-wide background: PBMCs, B-cell-depleted T cells, or T cells were the source of the cDNA or gDNA that made up the material.

Trimming took off 4 bases at V and 2 bases at J, with 15 bases between the two ends. The germline CDR1 and CDR2 sequences are MDHEN and SYDVKM. The CDR3 extends over 15 amino acids. The protocol was immunoSEQ multiplex PCR, while the TCRdb copy is restricted to in-frame clones and leaves out a portion. The repertoire holds 400,000 or so clones, with over 75% as singletons. The V call is TRBV28, the J call TRBJ2-7, with D possibly being TRBD1 (6 bases). This clonotype originated in a woman aged 40 to 55 with COVID-19, enrolled during active disease. The sequenced sample consisted of peripheral blood. The CDR3 DNA sequence: TGTGCCAGCAGTTCTTACAGGGCGAGAACCTACGAGCAGTACTTC. Its protein is CASSSYRARTYEQYF.